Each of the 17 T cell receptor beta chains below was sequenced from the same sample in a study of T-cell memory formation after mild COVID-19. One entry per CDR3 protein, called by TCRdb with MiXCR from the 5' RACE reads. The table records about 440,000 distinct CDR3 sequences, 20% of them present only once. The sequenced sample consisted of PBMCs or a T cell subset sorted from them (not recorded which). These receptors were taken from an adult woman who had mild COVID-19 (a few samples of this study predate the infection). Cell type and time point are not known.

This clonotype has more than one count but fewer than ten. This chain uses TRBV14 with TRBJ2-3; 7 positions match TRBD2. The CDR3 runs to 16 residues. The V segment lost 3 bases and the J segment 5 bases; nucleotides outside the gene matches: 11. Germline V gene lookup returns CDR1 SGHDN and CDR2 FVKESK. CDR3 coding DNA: TGTGCCAGCAGCCAGGTGCGGGAGAATGGGGGAGATACGCAGTATTTT. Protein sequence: CASSQVRENGGDTQYF.

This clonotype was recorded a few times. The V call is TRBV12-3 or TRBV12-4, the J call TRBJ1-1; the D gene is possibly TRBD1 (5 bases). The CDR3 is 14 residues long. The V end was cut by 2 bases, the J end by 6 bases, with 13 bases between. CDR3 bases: TGTGCCAGCAGTTTACGGGGGGATGGAGCTGAAGCTTTCTTT. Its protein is CASSLRGDGAEAFF.

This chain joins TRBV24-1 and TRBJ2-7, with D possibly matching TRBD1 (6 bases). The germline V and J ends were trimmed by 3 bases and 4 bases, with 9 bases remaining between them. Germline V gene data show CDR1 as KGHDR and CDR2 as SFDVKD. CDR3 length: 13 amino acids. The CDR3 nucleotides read TGTGCCACCAGTGATACAGGGTTATACGAGCAGTACTTC. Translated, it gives CATSDTGLYEQYF.

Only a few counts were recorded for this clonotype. The CDR3 protein is CASSRAHLDSGNTIYF. CDR3 nucleotides: TGTGCCAGCAGTCGGGCACACTTAGACTCTGGAAACACCATATATTTT. The chain couples TRBV3-1 to TRBJ1-3; unclear D gene. The ends were cut back, 6 bases at V and 0 bases at J, with 15 bases in the middle. CDR1 LGHDT and CDR2 YNNKEL come from the germline V gene (reference sequence). The CDR3 runs to 16 residues.

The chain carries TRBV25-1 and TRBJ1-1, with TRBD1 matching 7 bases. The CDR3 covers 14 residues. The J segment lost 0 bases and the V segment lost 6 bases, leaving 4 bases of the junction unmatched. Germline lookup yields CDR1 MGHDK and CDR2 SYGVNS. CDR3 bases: TGTGCCAGCAGGCGGGACAGCATGAACACTGAAGCTTTCTTT. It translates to CASRRDSMNTEAFF.

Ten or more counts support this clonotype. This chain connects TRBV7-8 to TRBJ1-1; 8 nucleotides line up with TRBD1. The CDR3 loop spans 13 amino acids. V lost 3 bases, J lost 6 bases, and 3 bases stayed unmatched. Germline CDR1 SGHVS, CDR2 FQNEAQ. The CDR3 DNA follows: TGTGCCAGCAGCTTGCAGGGGGCGGCTGAAGCTTTCTTT. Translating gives CASSLQGAAEAFF.

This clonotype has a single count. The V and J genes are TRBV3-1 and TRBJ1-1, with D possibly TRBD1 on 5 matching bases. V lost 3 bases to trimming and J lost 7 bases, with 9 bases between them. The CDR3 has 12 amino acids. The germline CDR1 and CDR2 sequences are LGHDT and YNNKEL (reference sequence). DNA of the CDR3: TGTGCCAGCAGCCAGGGACGGGATGAAGCTTTCTTT. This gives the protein CASSQGRDEAFF.

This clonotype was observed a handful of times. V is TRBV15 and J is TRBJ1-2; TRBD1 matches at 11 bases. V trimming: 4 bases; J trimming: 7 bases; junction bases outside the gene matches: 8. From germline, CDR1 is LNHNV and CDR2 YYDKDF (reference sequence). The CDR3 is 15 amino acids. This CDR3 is CATSTTGQGARGYTF. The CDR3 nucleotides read TGTGCCACCAGCACAACTGGACAGGGGGCTCGTGGCTACACCTTC.

The CDR3 spells CASSKGLGTEAFF. In DNA form, the CDR3 reads TGTGCCAGCAGTAAGGGACTCGGTACTGAAGCTTTCTTT. V usage is TRBV25-1 and J usage is TRBJ1-1; D is possibly TRBD1 (5 bases). V dropped 5 bases and J dropped 5 bases, with 12 bases sitting between them. The germline V gene encodes CDR1 MGHDK and CDR2 SYGVNS. There are 13 residues in the CDR3.

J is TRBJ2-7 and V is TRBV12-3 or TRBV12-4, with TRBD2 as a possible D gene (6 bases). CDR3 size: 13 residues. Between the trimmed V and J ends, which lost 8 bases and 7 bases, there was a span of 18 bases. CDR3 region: CASAAGTPTEQYF. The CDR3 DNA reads TGTGCCAGCGCGGCAGGGACTCCTACGGAGCAGTACTTC.

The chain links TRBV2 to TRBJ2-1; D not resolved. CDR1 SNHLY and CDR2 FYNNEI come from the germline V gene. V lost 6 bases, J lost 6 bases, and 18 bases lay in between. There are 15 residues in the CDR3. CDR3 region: CASSPRMAASNEQFF. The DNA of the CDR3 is TGTGCCAGCAGCCCAAGGATGGCGGCTAGCAATGAGCAGTTCTTC.

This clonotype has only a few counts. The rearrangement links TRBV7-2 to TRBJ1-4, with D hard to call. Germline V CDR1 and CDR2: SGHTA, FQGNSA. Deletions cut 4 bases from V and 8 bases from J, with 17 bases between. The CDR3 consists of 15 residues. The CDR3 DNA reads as TGTGCCAGCAGCTCCCCTCTGTTGCCGGGGGAAAAACTGTTTTTT. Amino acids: CASSSPLLPGEKLFF.

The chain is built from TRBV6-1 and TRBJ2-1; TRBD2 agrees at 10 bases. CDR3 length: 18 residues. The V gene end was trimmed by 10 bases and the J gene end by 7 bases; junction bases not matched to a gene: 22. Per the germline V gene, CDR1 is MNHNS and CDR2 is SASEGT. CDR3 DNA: TGTGCCACCAACCACTTTCTTTTTAATAGCGGGGGGAGTAATGAGCAGTTCTTC. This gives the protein CATNHFLFNSGGSNEQFF.

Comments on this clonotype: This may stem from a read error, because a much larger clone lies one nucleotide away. The DNA of the CDR3 is TGTGCCAGCAGCTTAGACGATACGCAGTATTTT. Amino acid sequence: CASSLDDTQYF. This rearrangement joins TRBV7-9 to TRBJ2-3, with D unresolved. Germline CDR1 SEHNR, CDR2 FQNEAQ (reference sequence). This CDR3 region has 11 residues. Trimming took off 1 base at V and 6 bases at J, with 2 bases between the two ends.

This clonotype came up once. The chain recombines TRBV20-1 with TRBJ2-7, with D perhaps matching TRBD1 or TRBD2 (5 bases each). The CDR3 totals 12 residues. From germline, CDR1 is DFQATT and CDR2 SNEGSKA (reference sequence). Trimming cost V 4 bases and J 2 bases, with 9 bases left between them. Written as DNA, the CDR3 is TGCAGTGCTATGGGGGTTCCCTACGAGCAGTACTTC. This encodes CSAMGVPYEQYF.

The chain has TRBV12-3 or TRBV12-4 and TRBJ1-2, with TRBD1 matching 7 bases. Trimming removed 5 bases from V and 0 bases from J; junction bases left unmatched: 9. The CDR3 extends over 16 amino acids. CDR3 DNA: TGTGCCAGCAGTCGAGGGACAGTTTTTTCTAACTATGGCTACACCTTC. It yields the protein CASSRGTVFSNYGYTF.

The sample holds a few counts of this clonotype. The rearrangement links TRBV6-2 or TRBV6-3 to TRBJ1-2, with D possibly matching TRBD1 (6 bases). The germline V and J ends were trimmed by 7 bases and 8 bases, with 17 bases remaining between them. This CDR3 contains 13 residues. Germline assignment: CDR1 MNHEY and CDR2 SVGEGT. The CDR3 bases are TGTGCCAGCACCTTGGACAGCTGGGGCGGCTACACCTTC. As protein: CASTLDSWGGYTF.